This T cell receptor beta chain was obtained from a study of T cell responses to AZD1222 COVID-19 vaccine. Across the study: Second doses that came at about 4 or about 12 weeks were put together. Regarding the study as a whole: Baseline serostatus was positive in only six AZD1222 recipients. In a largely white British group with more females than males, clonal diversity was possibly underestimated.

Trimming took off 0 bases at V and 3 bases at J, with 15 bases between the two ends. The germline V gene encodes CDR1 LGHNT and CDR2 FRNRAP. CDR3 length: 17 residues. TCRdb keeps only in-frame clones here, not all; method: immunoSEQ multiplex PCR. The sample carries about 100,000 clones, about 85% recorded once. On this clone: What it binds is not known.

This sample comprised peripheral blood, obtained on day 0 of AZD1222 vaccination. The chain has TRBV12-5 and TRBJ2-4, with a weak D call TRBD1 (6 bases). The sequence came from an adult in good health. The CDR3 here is CASGLVPGQRIKNIQYF. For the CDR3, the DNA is TGTGCTAGTGGTTTGGTTCCCGGACAGCGGATCAAAAACATTCAGTACTTC.